These 30 T cell receptor beta chains were sequenced from one sample in a study of brain metastases from non-small cell lung cancer. Clones were read by immunoSEQ multiplex PCR, and TCRdb kept only the in-frame ones, dropping some. Here the sample spans about 1,800 clones, around 84% being singletons. Sequenced: primary lung tumor tissue. The receptor source for this set is a donor over 35 with non-small cell lung cancer.

The V call is TRBV18, the J call TRBJ1-1; D call uncertain. The CDR3 covers 13 residues. V was cut by 3 bases and J by 4 bases, with 9 bases left in between. The germline V gene has CDR1 KGHSH and CDR2 LQKENI. The CDR3 loop reads CASSPVAPTEAFF. CDR3 nucleotide sequence: TGTGCCAGCTCACCTGTGGCTCCCACTGAAGCTTTCTTT.

The J gene is TRBJ2-3, the V gene TRBV4-1; D ambiguous. The CDR3 loop spans 14 amino acids. V dropped 1 base and J dropped 2 bases, with 7 bases sitting between them. Per the germline V gene, CDR1 is MGHRA and CDR2 is YSYEKL. The CDR3 nucleotides are TGCGCCAGCAGCCAAGGTCCCCTCACAGATACGCAGTATTTT. It is translated as CASSQGPLTDTQYF.

CDR3: CASSLEAGVQFF. The CDR3 nucleotides read TGTGCCAGCAGCTTGGAGGCGGGCGTGCAGTTCTTC. The chain carries TRBV5-4 and TRBJ2-1; possibly TRBD2 for D (5 bases). The CDR3 runs to 12 residues. The germline V gene encodes CDR1 SGHNT and CDR2 YYREEE (reference sequence). Trimming shortened V by 0 bases and J by 12 bases, and 10 bases separated the two germline ends.

The chain uses TRBV5-6 and TRBJ1-5; a weak D match, TRBD1 (5 bases). Trimming removed 1 base from V and 5 bases from J, with 10 bases in between. Germline assignment: CDR1 SGHDT and CDR2 YYEEEE. The CDR3 loop spans 14 amino acids. CDR3 nucleotide sequence: TGTGCCAGCAGCTTGCAGGGATGGGATCAGCCCCAGCATTTT. Translating gives CASSLQGWDQPQHF. The entire variable domain, with the rest obtained from reference TRBV5-6 and TRBJ1-5, is as follows: DAGVTQSPTHLIKTRGQQVTLRCSPKSGHDTVSWYQQALGQGPQFIFQYYEEEERQRGNFPDRFSGHQFPNYSSELNVNALLLGDSALYLCASSLQGWDQPQHFGDGTRLSIL.

The chain couples TRBV30 to TRBJ1-1; D not resolved. The V end lost 1 base, the J end lost 5 bases, and 11 bases lay between the germline ends. Looked up from germline, CDR1 is GTSNPN and CDR2 is SVGIG (reference sequence). The CDR3 extends over 13 amino acids. This CDR3 reads CAWSGDRRTEAFF. The CDR3 DNA is TGTGCCTGGAGTGGTGATAGGAGAACTGAAGCTTTCTTT. The variable domain in full, completed from reference TRBV30 and TRBJ1-1, reads SQTIHQWPATLVQPVGSPLSLECTVEGTSNPNLYWYRQAAGRGLQLLFYSVGIGQISSEVPQNLSASRPQDRQFILSSKKLLLSDSGFYLCAWSGDRRTEAFFGQGTRLTVV.

This clone was detected only once. This chain joins TRBV23-1 and TRBJ1-1; 9 positions agree with TRBD1. TRBV23-1 is an open reading frame, and its role is uncertain. The CDR3 is 19 amino acids. V dropped 1 base and J dropped 5; count of bases not matched to a gene: 17. Written as DNA, the CDR3 is TGCGCCAGCAGTCAATTGAGGGACTCTGATACAGGGGGCTGGACTGAAGCTTTCTTT. This translates into CASSQLRDSDTGGWTEAFF.

This chain joins TRBV2 and TRBJ1-1; D unclear. CDR1 is SNHLY, CDR2 FYNNEI, per germline. Trimming pared 0 bases from V and 11 bases from J, leaving 7 bases between. CDR3 length equals 11 residues. In nucleotides, the CDR3 is TGTGCCAGCAGTGAAGCGGTGAGGGCTTTCTTT. It encodes CASSEAVRAFF.

This clone has just one count. V usage is TRBV5-5 and J usage is TRBJ1-5; TRBD1 agrees at 9 bases. The CDR3 spans 15 residues. The germline V gene encodes CDR1 SGHKS and CDR2 YYEKEE (reference sequence). After removal of 4 bases from V and 2 bases from J, the junction contained 4 bases not matched to a gene. For the CDR3, the DNA is TGTGCCAGCAGCGGGACAGGGAGTGGCAATCAGCCCCAGCATTTT. Residues: CASSGTGSGNQPQHF.

CDR3 amino acids: CASHRLSGNTIYF. CDR3 DNA sequence: TGTGCCAGCCACAGGCTCTCTGGAAACACCATATATTTT. The V gene is TRBV12-3 or TRBV12-4, the J gene TRBJ1-3; possible D gene TRBD1, 5 bases. With 8 bases removed from V and 0 bases from J, the gap between germline ends came to 8 bases. The CDR3 spans 13 residues.

The chain uses TRBV6-5 and TRBJ2-7, with D tentatively TRBD1 or TRBD2 (5 bases each). CDR3 length equals 14 residues. Germline V gene data show CDR1 as MNHEY and CDR2 as SVGAGI. V was trimmed by 6 bases and J by 0 bases, leaving 12 bases between them. The CDR3 region is CASSRDPSSYEQYF. CDR3 DNA: TGTGCCAGCAGCCGGGACCCGAGCTCCTACGAGCAGTACTTC.

The table lists this clone with a count of one. The same CDR3 arises from other DNA sequences in this sample as well. The rearrangement uses TRBV7-2 and TRBJ2-7; 7 bases match TRBD2. From germline, CDR1 is SGHTA and CDR2 FQGNSA. V shed 5 bases, J shed 3 bases, and the junction held 10 bases outside the gene matches. The CDR3 is 15 amino acids. Written as DNA, the CDR3 is TGTGCCAGCAGCCCCCCGGGAGGCCGAAGCTACGAGCAGTACTTC. Protein: CASSPPGGRSYEQYF. Drawing the rest from reference TRBV7-2 and TRBJ2-7, the complete variable domain is GAGVSQSPSNKVTEKGKDVELRCDPISGHTALYWYRQSLGQGLEFLIYFQGNSAPDKSGLPSDRFSAERTGGSVSTLTIQRTQQEDSAVYLCASSPPGGRSYEQYFGPGTRLTVT.

V usage is TRBV28 and J usage is TRBJ2-1; D remains unclear. The ends were cut back, 8 bases at V and 5 bases at J, with 13 bases in the middle. The CDR3 contains 13 residues. Germline CDR1 MDHEN, CDR2 SYDVKM. CDR3 region: CASQGNLNNEQFF. DNA of the CDR3: TGTGCCAGCCAAGGTAACCTAAACAATGAGCAGTTCTTC. Looking up the rest from reference TRBV28 and TRBJ2-1 gives the full variable domain: DVKVTQSSRYLVKRTGEKVFLECVQDMDHENMFWYRQDPGLGLRLIYFSYDVKMKEKGDIPEGYSVSREKKERFSLILESASTNQTSMYLCASQGNLNNEQFFGPGTRLTVL.

The chain combines TRBV6-2 or TRBV6-3 with TRBJ1-1; 9 bases line up with TRBD1. This CDR3 has 15 residues. Germline CDR1 and CDR2: MNHEY and SVGEGT. With 6 bases clipped from V and 3 bases from J, the junction kept 8 bases outside the gene matches. Here the CDR3 reads CASSSDRGWDTEAFF. CDR3 in DNA: TGTGCCAGCAGCTCGGACAGGGGCTGGGACACTGAAGCTTTCTTT.

This chain links TRBV6-4 with TRBJ2-1; either TRBD1 or TRBD2 may fit D (5 bases each). The CDR3 is 13 residues long. Germline V lookup: CDR1 MRHNA, CDR2 SNTAGT. V gave up 6 bases and J gave up 2 bases, with 8 bases separating them. As DNA, the CDR3 is TGTGCCAGCAGCCCGGGACCCTACAATGAGCAGTTCTTC. It codes for CASSPGPYNEQFF.

V gene TRBV4-3 combines with J gene TRBJ2-7, with D unclear. Germline assignment: CDR1 LGHNA and CDR2 YSLEER. This CDR3 is built from 15 residues. V was trimmed by 2 bases and J by 0 bases, leaving 11 bases between them. Written as DNA, the CDR3 is TGCGCCAGCAGCCAAATAGCAAGGAGCTCCTACGAGCAGTACTTC. As protein: CASSQIARSSYEQYF.

The sample holds one count of this clone. This chain connects TRBV27 to TRBJ2-1, with 11 positions matching TRBD2. The CDR3 is 15 residues long. The germline gives CDR1 MNHEY, CDR2 SMNVEV (reference sequence). Trimming removed 5 bases from V and 4 bases from J; junction bases left unmatched: 4. CDR3 region: CASSPLAGGYNEQFF. The CDR3 DNA is TGTGCCAGCAGTCCCTTAGCGGGGGGGTACAATGAGCAGTTCTTC.

Points on this clone: A much larger clone is a single base away; this may be a read error. Other DNA sequences within the sample encode an identical CDR3. J is TRBJ1-2 and V is TRBV18; maybe TRBD1 (5 bases). This CDR3 region has 14 residues. Germline CDR1 and CDR2: KGHSH and LQKENI. CDR3 residues: CASSPPTESYGYTF. CDR3 bases: TGTGCCAGCTCACCACCGACAGAGAGCTATGGTTACACCTTC.

The J gene is TRBJ1-1, the V gene TRBV7-9; D call uncertain. V shed 5 bases and J shed 4 bases, with 11 bases lying between them. Germline CDR1 is SEHNR and CDR2 is FQNEAQ (reference sequence). The CDR3 sequence is 13 residues long. Written as DNA, the CDR3 is TGTGCCAGCAGCCCCCCCTCGGGCACTGAAGCTTTCTTT. This encodes CASSPPSGTEAFF. Based on the CDR3 plus reference TRBV7-9 and TRBJ1-1, the full variable domain is DTGVSQNPRHKITKRGQNVTFRCDPISEHNRLYWYRQTLGQGPEFLTYFQNEAQLEKSRLLSDRFSAERPKGSFSTLEIQRTEQGDSAMYLCASSPPSGTEAFFGQGTRLTVV.

This chain's CDR3 is CASSQEPGGQTTNYGYTF. The DNA of the CDR3 is TGCGCCAGCAGCCAAGAGCCAGGCGGGCAGACAACTAACTATGGCTACACCTTC. This rearrangement joins TRBV4-3 to TRBJ1-2; no clear D gene. Trimming removed 0 bases at V and 0 bases at J, with 17 bases between. Germline CDR1 is LGHNA and CDR2 is YSLEER. The CDR3 spans 18 residues.

CDR3 coding DNA: TGTGCCAGCAGCTTCCAGGGGGCGGACACTGAAGCTTTCTTT. Its protein product is CASSFQGADTEAFF. This sequence joins TRBV7-9 and TRBJ1-1, with 8 nucleotides matching TRBD1. Germline lookup yields CDR1 SEHNR and CDR2 FQNEAQ (reference sequence). This CDR3 contains 14 residues. V dropped 3 bases and J dropped 3; count of bases not matched to a gene: 3.

V is TRBV6-2 or TRBV6-3 and J is TRBJ2-3; D may be TRBD1 (5 bases). The V end lost 2 bases, the J end lost 4 bases, and 10 bases lay between the germline ends. CDR1 and CDR2 from the germline V gene are MNHEY and SVGEGT. The CDR3 consists of 14 residues. The CDR3 DNA reads as TGTGCCAGCAGTTACCCTATGACAGCAGATACGCAGTATTTT. Amino acids: CASSYPMTADTQYF.

To note about this clone: With a much larger clone just one base away, this may be a read error. The CDR3 DNA follows: TGTGCCAGCAGTTACTCGGGACTAAATGAGCAGTTCTTC. This translates into CASSYSGLNEQFF. The chain has TRBV6-2 or TRBV6-3 and TRBJ2-1, with 7 bases aligning to TRBD2. Germline V gene data show CDR1 as MNHEY and CDR2 as SVGEGT. J lost 7 bases, V lost 0 bases, and 0 bases had no gene match. The CDR3 consists of 13 residues.

The V and J genes are TRBV7-3 and TRBJ2-2, with 8 bases matching TRBD2. The CDR3 extends over 16 amino acids. Germline CDR1 is SGHTA and CDR2 is FQGTGA. The V and J ends lost 5 bases and 2 bases, in that order; junction bases with no gene match: 7. The CDR3 DNA sequence: TGTGCCAGCAGCACCTCGGGGGGGCTAAACACCGGGGAGCTGTTTTTT. Protein: CASSTSGGLNTGELFF.

This sequence joins TRBV7-2 and TRBJ1-1; D might be TRBD1 (5 bases). CDR1 SGHTA and CDR2 FQGNSA come from the germline V gene. Between the trimmed V and J ends, which lost 3 bases and 6 bases, there was a span of 11 bases. CDR3 length: 13 amino acids. In DNA form, the CDR3 reads TGTGCCAGCAGCTTTATGGGGCGGTCTGAAGCTTTCTTT. Translated, it gives CASSFMGRSEAFF.

The CDR3, as DNA: TGTGCCAGCAGCCCCCGGGGAGAGACCCAGTACTTC. Amino acid sequence: CASSPRGETQYF. The chain has TRBV11-3 and TRBJ2-5; possible D gene TRBD2, 5 bases. CDR1 is SGHNT, CDR2 YENEEA, per germline. The germline V and J ends were trimmed by 5 bases and 4 bases, with 8 bases remaining between them. The CDR3 contains 12 residues.

V usage is TRBV5-8 and J usage is TRBJ2-2, with 8 bases fitting TRBD1. The CDR3 loop spans 16 amino acids. V lost 4 bases to trimming and J lost 1 base; unmatched junction nucleotides: 6. Germline values: CDR1 SGHTS, CDR2 YDEGEE. Here the CDR3 DNA reads TGTGCCAGCAGCCCCGACAGGGGAAGGAACACCGGGGAGCTGTTTTTT. This translates into CASSPDRGRNTGELFF.

The rearrangement joins TRBV7-8 to TRBJ1-1, with D tentatively TRBD1 (6 bases). Germline CDR1 and CDR2: SGHVS and FQNEAQ. The CDR3 consists of 14 residues. V dropped 3 bases and J dropped 0 bases, with 8 bases sitting between them. CDR3 protein: CASSFGQMNTEAFF. As DNA, the CDR3 is TGTGCCAGCAGCTTTGGACAGATGAACACTGAAGCTTTCTTT.

The chain has TRBV2 and TRBJ1-2, with a possible D match to TRBD1 (5 bases). The CDR3 contains 14 residues. Germline CDR1 is SNHLY and CDR2 is FYNNEI. V lost 3 bases, J lost 8 bases, and 16 bases lay in between. CDR3 sequence: CASSDFGQGRGYTF. In DNA, the CDR3 is TGTGCCAGCAGTGATTTCGGCCAGGGTCGGGGCTACACCTTC.

The chain employs TRBV5-6 and TRBJ1-5; unclear D gene. Deletions cut 4 bases from V and 4 bases from J, with 9 bases between. The germline V gene encodes CDR1 SGHDT and CDR2 YYEEEE. There are 13 residues in the CDR3. In DNA, the CDR3 is TGTGCCAGCAGCGAGGGTACGAATCAGCCCCAGCATTTT. It encodes CASSEGTNQPQHF.

CDR3 bases: TGTGCCACCAGCAGTGGGGTGGGGGGTGCGACCTACGAGCAGTACTTC. This translates into CATSSGVGGATYEQYF. The chain has TRBV15 and TRBJ2-7, with D possibly being TRBD2 (6 bases). The CDR3 extends over 16 amino acids. The V end lost 3 bases, the J end lost 2 bases, and 17 bases lay between the germline ends. From germline, CDR1 is LNHNV and CDR2 YYDKDF (reference sequence).